This T cell receptor beta chain was retrieved from a study of shared clonotypes between healthy human individuals. Germline loops: CDR1 SGDLS, CDR2 YYNGEE. The length of the CDR3 is 13 residues. V was clipped by 5 bases and J by 4 bases; unmatched bases: 1. Genomic DNA of every subset was divided equally among multiple immunoSEQ plates. Authors' data handling: For the immunoSEQ data, sequences were junction-only without quality scores, so filtering differed. Sequenced by immunoSEQ multiplex PCR; TCRdb stores in-frame clones only, minus some. That table supplies the V and J calls and clone size; D and trimming were determined from the DNA. The sample carries roughly 450,000 clones, around 74% recorded once.

The chain couples TRBV9 to TRBJ2-2, with TRBD2 matching over 8 bases. The specimen sequenced was PBMCs. This sequence originates from a middle-aged woman in good health. Some clones in this sample may be carry-over from other donors' samples. The CDR3 loop is CASRLAATGELFF. In nucleotides, the CDR3 is TGTGCCAGCAGACTAGCGGCCACCGGGGAGCTGTTTTTT.